The clone carrying this T cell receptor beta chain was counted a few times. Its antigen is undetermined. This entry comes from a study of cytomegalovirus exposure and HLA in healthy donors. Study-level information: The roughly 120 million unique TCR beta sequences, from about 179 million T cells, were found by an earlier analysis.

The study ran its PCR with 60 Vbeta and 13 Jbeta primers. The protocol was immunoSEQ multiplex PCR, while the TCRdb copy is restricted to in-frame clones and leaves out a portion. The data show around 110,000 clones, around 10% seen once. Study results and caveats: Diagnosis of cytomegalovirus status made by the classifier reportedly showed high specificity and sensitivity.

The germline CDR1 and CDR2 sequences are SGHNT and YENEEA. V shed 7 bases and J shed 13 bases, with 20 bases lying between them. This CDR3 has 13 residues. Sequencing input: PBMCs. J is TRBJ2-1 and V is TRBV11-3; tentatively, D is TRBD2 (5 bases). The sequence derives from a man between 25 and 39 years old in good health and CMV-seronegative. CDR3 DNA sequence: TGTGCCAGCAACGAGCCCGGGAACCTTGGTCAGTTCTTC. Protein: CASNEPGNLGQFF.